The text below deals with one TCR beta chain. Its antigen is unknown. Selected positively for CCR7 and CD45RO-negative, naive CD8 cells excluded terminally differentiated effector memory CD45RA+ cells. Adult Caucasians living in Nashville, Tennessee made up all of the donors. These data are taken from a study of shared clonotypes between healthy human individuals. Study details: Aged between 18 and 49, the donors were a couple of women and three men.

This table comes from immunoSEQ multiplex PCR, and its TCRdb copy is limited to in-frame clones, with some not included. The data contain about 2.1 million clones, roughly 91% of them singletons. Study results and limitations: For sorted subsets, rarefaction showed incomplete sequencing despite large depth. Generation probability values for non-shared clonotypes were lower than those for clonotypes shared by all four donors.

This TCR was sampled from a young man in good health. Some clones in this sample may be carry-over from other donors' samples. Specimen: naive CD8+ T cells from PBMCs.

The CDR3 nucleotides are TGCGCCAGCAGGTTGCAAGCGGGAGGGCCTCGGGATGAGCAGTTCTTC. Translating it yields CASRLQAGGPRDEQFF. The chain combines TRBV5-1 with TRBJ2-1; 10 bases line up with TRBD2. Trimming took 5 bases from V and 8 from J; bases not matched to a gene: 13. Germline values: CDR1 SGHRS, CDR2 YFSETQ. The CDR3 runs 16 residues.